These 19 T cell receptor beta chains were all obtained from the same sample, sequenced in a study of cytomegalovirus exposure and HLA in healthy donors. The study ran its PCR with 60 Vbeta and 13 Jbeta primers. The data were produced by immunoSEQ multiplex PCR, yet TCRdb's version contains in-frame clones alone and is incomplete. This sample has 170,000 or so clones, with more than 80% found just once. Material: PBMCs. The receptors originated from a boy younger than 18 in good health and CMV-seronegative.

This chain uses TRBV30 with TRBJ2-7; D may be TRBD2 (5 bases). V was trimmed by 2 bases and J by 10 bases, leaving 15 bases between them. The CDR3 covers 12 residues. Germline CDR1 and CDR2: GTSNPN and SVGIG (reference sequence). CDR3 loop: CAWSPFRGAQYF. DNA for the CDR3: TGTGCCTGGAGTCCATTCCGGGGAGCACAGTACTTC.

The chain couples TRBV6-1 to TRBJ2-2; TRBD1 is a possible D gene (6 bases). CDR3 length equals 15 residues. CDR1 is MNHNS and CDR2 is SASEGT in the germline V gene. Trimming shortened V by 6 bases and J by 1 base, and 12 bases separated the two germline ends. DNA for the CDR3: TGTGCCAGCAGCGAATACAGGGAGAACACCGGGGAGCTGTTTTTT. Translation: CASSEYRENTGELFF.

As DNA, the CDR3 is TGTGCCAGCAGTTTATCGGGGCAGCCTACCTACAATGAGCAGTTCTTC. Encoded protein: CASSLSGQPTYNEQFF. This chain connects TRBV27 to TRBJ2-1, with a weak D call TRBD1 (5 bases). The CDR3 extends over 16 amino acids. Trimming removed 0 bases from V and 2 bases from J, with 11 bases in between. The germline gives CDR1 MNHEY, CDR2 SMNVEV (reference sequence).

The V call is TRBV5-4, the J call TRBJ2-5, with TRBD2 matching 9 bases. The J call may be mistaken, given a closer DNA end match to TRBJ2-7. Germline V gene data show CDR1 as SGHNT and CDR2 as YYREEE (reference sequence). CDR3 length: 16 residues. CDR3 DNA: TGTGCCAGCAGCTTGGTGAGCGGGGGGAGCTCCTACGAGCAGTACTTC. Translation gives CASSLVSGGSSYEQYF.

The chain has TRBV28 and TRBJ1-2; TRBD1 might be the D (5 bases). Germline-derived CDR1 and CDR2 are MDHEN and SYDVKM. This CDR3 region has 14 residues. Trimming took off 3 bases at V and 5 bases at J, with 13 bases between the two ends. As DNA, the CDR3 is TGTGCCAGCAGTTTTTCAGGGAATCGGTATGGCTACACCTTC. Protein sequence: CASSFSGNRYGYTF.

This clone was picked up one time. The chain employs TRBV29-1 and TRBJ2-7; 9 positions agree with TRBD1. From germline, CDR1 is SQVTM and CDR2 ANQGSEA. J gave up 5 bases and V 6 bases, and 8 bases lay outside the gene matches. The CDR3 totals 13 residues. This chain's CDR3 is CSVDGTGTDEQYF. The DNA for the CDR3 is TGCAGCGTCGACGGGACAGGGACCGACGAGCAGTACTTC.

The chain uses TRBV18 and TRBJ1-1, with D tentatively TRBD1 (5 bases). This CDR3 contains 15 residues. Trimming took off 3 bases at V and 2 bases at J, with 13 bases between the two ends. Germline V gives CDR1 KGHSH, CDR2 LQKENI. The CDR3 is CASSPPGGTNTEAFF. As DNA, the CDR3 is TGTGCCAGCTCACCTCCCGGGGGAACCAACACTGAAGCTTTCTTT. Drawing the rest from reference TRBV18 and TRBJ1-1, the complete variable domain is NAGVMQNPRHLVRRRGQEARLRCSPMKGHSHVYWYRQLPEEGLKFMVYLQKENIIDESGMPKERFSAEFPKEGPSILRIQQVVRGDSAAYFCASSPPGGTNTEAFFGQGTRLTVV.

This chain connects TRBV28 to TRBJ1-5; D is undetermined. Germline CDR1 and CDR2: MDHEN and SYDVKM. Trimming removed 1 base at V and 0 bases at J, with 10 bases between. The CDR3 length is 16 residues. The DNA of the CDR3 is TGTGCCAGCAGTTTATACGGGAAAAATAGCAATCAGCCCCAGCATTTT. The encoded protein is CASSLYGKNSNQPQHF.

The genes are TRBV18 and TRBJ2-5; tentative D call: TRBD2 (6 bases). The CDR3 spans 11 residues. Trimming pared 6 bases from V and 13 bases from J, leaving 15 bases between. Per the germline V gene, CDR1 is KGHSH and CDR2 is LQKENI. Here the CDR3 DNA reads TGTGCCAGCTCCCACCGGGAGAGTTGGTACTTC. This codes for CASSHRESWYF.

This chain uses TRBV9 with TRBJ2-3; D possibly corresponds to TRBD2 (6 bases). The CDR3 loop spans 15 amino acids. CDR1 and CDR2 from the germline V gene are SGDLS and YYNGEE. Trimming took 0 bases from V and 3 from J, leaving 11 bases between them. In DNA, the CDR3 is TGTGCCAGCAGCGTAGAGGAGGGGAGGACAGATACGCAGTATTTT. It codes for CASSVEEGRTDTQYF.

The chain couples TRBV19 to TRBJ2-3, with 7 bases fitting TRBD2. This CDR3 region has 15 residues. Looked up from germline, CDR1 is LNHDA and CDR2 is SQIVND (reference sequence). Losses at the gene ends were 3 bases for V and 6 bases for J; bases not matched to a gene: 9. The CDR3 nucleotides read TGTGCCAGTAGTATTTCGTGGGAGGGCTCGGATACGCAGTATTTT. Its translation is CASSISWEGSDTQYF.

The genes are TRBV11-3 and TRBJ2-7; 8 bases line up with TRBD1. This CDR3 has 14 residues. J was trimmed by 2 bases and V by 5 bases; bases with no gene match: 5. Germline lookup yields CDR1 SGHNT and CDR2 YENEEA. The CDR3 sequence is CASSISRGPYEQYF. The CDR3 DNA sequence: TGTGCCAGCAGCATAAGCAGGGGGCCCTACGAGCAGTACTTC.

The CDR3 loop reads CASSFRTGFDNEQFF. CDR3 DNA: TGTGCCAGCAGCTTTCGGACAGGGTTTGACAATGAGCAGTTCTTC. This chain uses TRBV5-6 with TRBJ2-1; 8 bases line up with TRBD1. The length of the CDR3 is 15 residues. Germline CDR1 reads SGHDT; CDR2 reads YYEEEE. Losses at the gene ends were 2 bases for V and 5 bases for J; bases not matched to a gene: 6.

The chain has TRBV19 and TRBJ1-1, with a possible D match to TRBD1 (5 bases). This CDR3 comprises 13 residues. V shed 6 bases and J shed 5 bases, with 13 bases lying between them. CDR1 is LNHDA, CDR2 SQIVND, per germline (reference sequence). CDR3 loop: CASRDNVETEAFF. The CDR3 bases are TGTGCCAGTAGGGACAATGTGGAAACTGAAGCTTTCTTT.

The V call is TRBV30, the J call TRBJ1-1; D call uncertain. From germline, CDR1 is GTSNPN and CDR2 SVGIG (reference sequence). This CDR3 has 13 amino acids. Trimming stripped 0 bases from V and 0 bases from J, with 5 bases between. CDR3: CAWSVSLNTEAFF. CDR3 DNA sequence: TGTGCCTGGAGTGTGAGTCTGAACACTGAAGCTTTCTTT. The whole variable domain, remainder taken from reference TRBV30 and TRBJ1-1, is SQTIHQWPATLVQPVGSPLSLECTVEGTSNPNLYWYRQAAGRGLQLLFYSVGIGQISSEVPQNLSASRPQDRQFILSSKKLLLSDSGFYLCAWSVSLNTEAFFGQGTRLTVV.

The chain links TRBV27 to TRBJ1-4; TRBD1 matches 9 bases. With V trimmed by 6 bases and J by 4 bases, 9 bases remained unmatched. This CDR3 contains 16 residues. Germline V gene data show CDR1 as MNHEY and CDR2 as SMNVEV (reference sequence). CDR3 bases: TGTGCCAGCAGGACATTAGGGACAGGGATTAATGAAAAACTGTTTTTT. Translating it yields CASRTLGTGINEKLFF.

J is TRBJ1-2 and V is TRBV6-5; possibly TRBD1 for D (5 bases). This CDR3 has 12 residues. Per germline, CDR1 MNHEY and CDR2 SVGAGI. V was trimmed by 2 bases and J by 5 bases, leaving 6 bases between them. The CDR3 coding sequence is TGTGCCAGCAGTTACCGGGGGTATGGCTACACCTTC. Protein product: CASSYRGYGYTF.

This clone is a singleton in its sample. J is TRBJ2-3 and V is TRBV4-1; TRBD2 agrees at 12 bases. This CDR3 has 18 residues. J lost 2 bases, V lost 2 bases, and 8 bases had no gene match. Germline V gene sequence: CDR1 MGHRA, CDR2 YSYEKL. For the CDR3, the DNA is TGCGCCAGCAGCCAAAACCCGACTAGCGGGGGAGCCACAGATACGCAGTATTTT. It codes for CASSQNPTSGGATDTQYF.

This chain connects TRBV5-1 to TRBJ1-1, with a tentative D call TRBD1 (5 bases). This CDR3 is built from 16 residues. The germline V gene has CDR1 SGHRS and CDR2 YFSETQ. Trimming stripped 0 bases from V and 4 bases from J, with 16 bases between. The CDR3 region has the DNA TGCGCCAGCAGCTTGGATCGTGCAGGGTGGAGCACTGAAGCTTTCTTT. Encoded protein: CASSLDRAGWSTEAFF.